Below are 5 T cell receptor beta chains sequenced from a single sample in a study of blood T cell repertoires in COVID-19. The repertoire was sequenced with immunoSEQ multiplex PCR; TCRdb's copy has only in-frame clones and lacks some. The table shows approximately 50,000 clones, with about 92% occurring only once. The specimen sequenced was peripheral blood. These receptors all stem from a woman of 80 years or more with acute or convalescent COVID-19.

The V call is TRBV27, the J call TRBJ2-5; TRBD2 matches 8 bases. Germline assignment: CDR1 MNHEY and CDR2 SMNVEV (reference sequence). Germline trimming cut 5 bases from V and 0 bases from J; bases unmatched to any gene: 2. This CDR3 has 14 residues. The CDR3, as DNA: TGTGCCAGCAGTGTAGCGGGGAACCAAGAGACCCAGTACTTC. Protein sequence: CASSVAGNQETQYF.

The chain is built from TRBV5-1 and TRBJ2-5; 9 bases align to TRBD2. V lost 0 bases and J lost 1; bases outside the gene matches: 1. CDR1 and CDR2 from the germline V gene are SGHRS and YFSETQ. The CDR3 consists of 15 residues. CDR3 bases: TGCGCCAGCAGCTTGGGACTAGCGGCCCAAGAGACCCAGTACTTC. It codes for CASSLGLAAQETQYF.

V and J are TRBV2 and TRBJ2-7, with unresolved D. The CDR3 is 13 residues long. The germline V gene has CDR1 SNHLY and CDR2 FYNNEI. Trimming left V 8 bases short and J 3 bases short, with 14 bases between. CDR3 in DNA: TGTGCCAGCTGGCCCCATCAGGACTACGAGCAGTACTTC. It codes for CASWPHQDYEQYF.

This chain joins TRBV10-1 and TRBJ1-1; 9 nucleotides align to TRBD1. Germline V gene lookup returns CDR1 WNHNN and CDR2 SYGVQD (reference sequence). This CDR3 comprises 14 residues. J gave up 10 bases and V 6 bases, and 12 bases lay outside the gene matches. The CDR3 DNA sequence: TGCGCCAGCAGCGCCTCGGGACAGGGTCTTCGAGCTTTCTTT. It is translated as CASSASGQGLRAFF.

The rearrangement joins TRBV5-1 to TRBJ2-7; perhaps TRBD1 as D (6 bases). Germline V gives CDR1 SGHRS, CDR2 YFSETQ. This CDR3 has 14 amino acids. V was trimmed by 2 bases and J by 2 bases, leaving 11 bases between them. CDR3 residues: CASSLGDNPYEQYF. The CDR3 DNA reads TGCGCCAGCAGCTTAGGGGACAACCCCTACGAGCAGTACTTC.